Listed here are 12 T cell receptor beta chains from one sample, sequenced in a study of control samples from healthy donors and cancer patients. TCRdb's copy holds only in-frame clones and misses some; the assay was immunoSEQ multiplex PCR. The sample shows some 96,000 clones, about 90% of them seen only once. Input material: blood. The receptors come from a woman in her forties or fifties in good health.

The J gene is TRBJ1-6, the V gene TRBV4-1; 8 positions agree with TRBD1. Germline CDR1 is MGHRA and CDR2 is YSYEKL. V was pared by 4 bases and J by 11 bases, with 10 bases of the junction left unmatched. The CDR3 extends over 15 amino acids. Written as DNA, the CDR3 is TGCGCCAGCAGCCTACGGACAGGGTCATTTGCACCCCTCCACTTT. It is translated as CASSLRTGSFAPLHF.

This rearrangement joins TRBV18 to TRBJ1-2, with a tentative D call TRBD1 (5 bases). This CDR3 comprises 15 residues. V was pared by 1 base and J by 0 bases, with 9 bases between. Germline lookup yields CDR1 KGHSH and CDR2 LQKENI. Here the CDR3 DNA reads TGTGCCAGCTCACCACGGGAAGGGGCTAACTATGGCTACACCTTC. Translation gives CASSPREGANYGYTF.

The chain employs TRBV6-5 and TRBJ2-7, with D tentatively TRBD1 (6 bases). Germline CDR1 is MNHEY and CDR2 is SVGAGI. The CDR3 spans 15 residues. The V end lost 6 bases, the J end lost 0 bases, and 15 bases lay between the germline ends. CDR3: CASRASTGSSYEQYF. In DNA, the CDR3 is TGTGCCAGCAGGGCTTCAACAGGGTCCTCCTACGAGCAGTACTTC.

The V gene is TRBV19, the J gene TRBJ2-1; D perhaps matches TRBD1 (6 bases). CDR3 length: 14 residues. V lost 7 bases and J lost 3, with 13 bases in between. Germline V CDR1 and CDR2: LNHDA, SQIVND (reference sequence). Here the CDR3 reads CASKRQGSYNEQFF. In nucleotides, the CDR3 is TGTGCCAGTAAGCGGCAGGGGAGCTACAATGAGCAGTTCTTC.

This clone has just a few counts. This rearrangement joins TRBV30 to TRBJ1-5; D not resolved. CDR3 size: 14 residues. Germline CDR1 reads GTSNPN; CDR2 reads SVGIG (reference sequence). V lost 2 bases to trimming and J lost 6 bases, with 14 bases between them. CDR3 sequence reads: CAWSHPLQGQPQHF. The CDR3 nucleotides are TGTGCCTGGAGTCATCCCCTGCAAGGTCAGCCCCAGCATTTT.

CDR3 residues: CASSPHGWGSSDTQYF. As DNA, the CDR3 is TGTGCCAGCAGCCCCCACGGATGGGGATCGTCAGATACGCAGTATTTT. This chain joins TRBV9 and TRBJ2-3; D is ambiguous. Trimming took off 4 bases at V and 4 bases at J, with 19 bases between the two ends. The CDR3 is 16 amino acids. Germline CDR1 and CDR2: SGDLS and YYNGEE.

The J gene is TRBJ2-7, the V gene TRBV6-5; 10 bases fit TRBD2. CDR3 size: 16 residues. Losses at the gene ends were 1 base for V and 5 bases for J; bases not matched to a gene: 8. Germline-derived CDR1 and CDR2 are MNHEY and SVGAGI. The chain's CDR3 is CASSYYPSGGRDEQYF. CDR3 in DNA: TGTGCCAGCAGTTACTACCCTAGCGGGGGAAGGGACGAGCAGTACTTC.

The J gene is TRBJ2-3, the V gene TRBV7-3; 8 bases are a match to TRBD2. The trim removed 4 bases at V and 6 bases at J, leaving 9 bases unmatched. CDR3 length equals 15 residues. Germline CDR1 is SGHTA and CDR2 is FQGTGA. The CDR3 reads CASSSGGPGLDTQYF. In DNA, the CDR3 is TGTGCCAGCAGCTCGGGGGGGCCCGGCTTGGATACGCAGTATTTT.

The rearrangement links TRBV24-1 to TRBJ2-5; TRBD1 agrees at 7 bases. Germline values: CDR1 KGHDR, CDR2 SFDVKD. This CDR3 has 16 amino acids. J lost 1 base, V lost 1 base, and 5 bases had no gene match. The chain's CDR3 is CATSDLGTGAQETQYF. The CDR3, as DNA: TGTGCCACCAGTGATTTAGGTACAGGGGCCCAAGAGACCCAGTACTTC.

V and J are TRBV19 and TRBJ1-5, with 9 bases matching TRBD1. Per germline, CDR1 LNHDA and CDR2 SQIVND (reference sequence). The CDR3 is 18 residues long. The ends lost 4 bases at V and 5 bases at J; junction bases unmatched: 15. The DNA of the CDR3 is TGTGCCAGTAGTAGTAAGCCCGCCGGGACAGGGCCTTATCAGCCCCAGCATTTT. It specifies CASSSKPAGTGPYQPQHF. Full variable domain (remainder filled in from reference TRBV19 and TRBJ1-5): DGGITQSPKYLFRKEGQNVTLSCEQNLNHDAMYWYRQDPGQGLRLIYYSQIVNDFQKGDIAEGYSVSREKKESFPLTVTSAQKNPTAFYLCASSSKPAGTGPYQPQHFGDGTRLSIL.

The chain links TRBV12-5 to TRBJ2-7; 7 nucleotides agree with TRBD1. Germline V gene sequence: CDR1 LGHNT, CDR2 FRNRAP. The CDR3 is 15 residues long. The V and J ends lost 0 bases and 2 bases, in that order; junction bases with no gene match: 4. This CDR3 reads CASGLVLDRAYEQYF. In DNA, the CDR3 is TGTGCTAGTGGTTTGGTATTAGACAGGGCCTACGAGCAGTACTTC.

The chain combines TRBV4-1 with TRBJ2-5, with 13 positions matching TRBD2. The germline V gene encodes CDR1 MGHRA and CDR2 YSYEKL. The CDR3 is 16 residues long. V dropped 3 bases and J dropped 5; count of bases not matched to a gene: 6. The CDR3 loop is CASSHSGTSGAETQYF. As DNA, the CDR3 is TGCGCCAGCAGCCACTCCGGGACTAGCGGGGCGGAGACCCAGTACTTC.